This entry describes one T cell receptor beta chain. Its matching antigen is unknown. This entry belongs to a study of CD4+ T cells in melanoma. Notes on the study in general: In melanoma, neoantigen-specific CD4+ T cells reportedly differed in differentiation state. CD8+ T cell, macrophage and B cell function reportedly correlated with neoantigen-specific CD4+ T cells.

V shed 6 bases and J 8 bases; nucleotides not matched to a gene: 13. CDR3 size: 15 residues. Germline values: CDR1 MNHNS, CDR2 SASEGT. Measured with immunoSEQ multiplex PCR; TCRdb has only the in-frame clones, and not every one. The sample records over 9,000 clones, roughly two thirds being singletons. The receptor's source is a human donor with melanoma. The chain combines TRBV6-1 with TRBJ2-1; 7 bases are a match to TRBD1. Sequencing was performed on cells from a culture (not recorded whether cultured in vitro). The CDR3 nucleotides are TGTGCCAGCAGCTCCGGGACAGACGCCATCGATGAGCAGTTCTTC. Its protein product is CASSSGTDAIDEQFF.